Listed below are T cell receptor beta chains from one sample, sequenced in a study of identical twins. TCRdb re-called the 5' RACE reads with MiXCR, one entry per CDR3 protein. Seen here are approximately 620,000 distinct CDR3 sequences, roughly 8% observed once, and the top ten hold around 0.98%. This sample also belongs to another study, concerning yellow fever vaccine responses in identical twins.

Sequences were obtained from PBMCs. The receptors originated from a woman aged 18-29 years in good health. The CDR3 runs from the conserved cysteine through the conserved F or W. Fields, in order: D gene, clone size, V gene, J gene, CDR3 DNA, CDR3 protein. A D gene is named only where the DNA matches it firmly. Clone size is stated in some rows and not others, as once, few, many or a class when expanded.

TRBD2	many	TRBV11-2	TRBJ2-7	TGTGCCAGCAGCTTAGACTCCAGCGGGGCCCCGAATCCCTACGAGCAGTACTTC	CASSLDSSGAPNPYEQYF
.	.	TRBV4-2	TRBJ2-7	TGTGCCAGCAGCCAAGACAGGGGAGGGATATACGAGCAGTACTTC	CASSQDRGGIYEQYF
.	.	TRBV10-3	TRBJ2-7	TGTGCCATCAGTGAGTCTATAGGAGTGGTGATGCAGTACTTC	CAISESIGVVMQYF
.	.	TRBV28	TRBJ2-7	TGTGCCAGCAGTTTATTTGGGGACGAAAACGAGCAGTACTTC	CASSLFGDENEQYF
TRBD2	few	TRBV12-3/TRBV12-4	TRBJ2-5	TGTGCCAGCAGTTTCAGGACTAGCGGGGAGCTGGGGACCCAGTACTTC	CASSFRTSGELGTQYF
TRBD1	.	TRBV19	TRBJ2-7	TGTGCCAGTAGTAAAACCGGGACAGACTACGAGCAGTACTTC	CASSKTGTDYEQYF
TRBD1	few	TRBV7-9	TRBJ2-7	TGTGCCAGCAGCCTAGTAAACGACAGGGGCGAGCAGTACTTC	CASSLVNDRGEQYF
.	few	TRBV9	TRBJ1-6	TGTGCCAGCAGCGTAGCGGCTCGGGGGGCGGATTCACCCCTCCACTTT	CASSVAARGADSPLHF
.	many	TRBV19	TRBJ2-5	TGTGCCAGTAGTAGAACATACAGGAGAGACCAAGAGACCCAGTACTTC	CASSRTYRRDQETQYF
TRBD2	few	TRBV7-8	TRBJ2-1	TGTGCCAGCAGCTTAGGGACCGGCGGACTAGCGGGAGATACTGAGCAGTTCTTC	CASSLGTGGLAGDTEQFF
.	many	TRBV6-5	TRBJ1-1	TGTGCCAGCAGTTACTTCTATTCTGACAGGACGAACACTGAAGCTTTCTTT	CASSYFYSDRTNTEAFF
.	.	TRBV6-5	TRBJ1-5	TGTGCCAGCAAGAATAGCAATCAGCCCCAGCATTTT	CASKNSNQPQHF
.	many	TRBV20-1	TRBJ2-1	TGCAGTGCTAGGGGACTGACAAACAATGAGCAGTTCTTC	CSARGLTNNEQFF
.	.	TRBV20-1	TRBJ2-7	TGCAGTGCTTTACAGGGACGCGAGCAGTACTTC	CSALQGREQYF
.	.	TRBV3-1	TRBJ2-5	TGTGCCAGCAGCCGGATGGGGTCTAGGGGACAAGAGACCCAGTACTTC	CASSRMGSRGQETQYF
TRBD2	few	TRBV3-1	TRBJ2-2	TGTGCCAGCAGCCAAAGGCAGGCGGGGGGCCAGGTTAACGGGGAGCTGTTTTTT	CASSQRQAGGQVNGELFF
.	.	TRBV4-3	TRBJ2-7	TGCGCCAGCAGCCAAGATGGCGGGACCTCCTACGAGCAGTACTTC	CASSQDGGTSYEQYF
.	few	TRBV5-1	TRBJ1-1	TGCGCCAGCAGCACCCCAAGCAGCATGGGGACTGAAGCTTTCTTT	CASSTPSSMGTEAFF
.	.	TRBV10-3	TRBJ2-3	TGTGCCATCAGTGAGCGGGAGACAGATACGCAGTATTTT	CAISERETDTQYF
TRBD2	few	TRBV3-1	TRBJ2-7	TGTGCCAGCAGCCAAGGGCTAGCGGGGCAGTACTTC	CASSQGLAGQYF
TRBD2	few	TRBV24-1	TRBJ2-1	TGTGCCACCAGTGATTTGCCCTCAGGCGGGAGGGCCTACAATGAGCAGTTCTTC	CATSDLPSGGRAYNEQFF
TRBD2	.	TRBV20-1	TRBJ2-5	TGCAGTGCTAGAGTAGGGCAGGGGGCCTCCGTTGGACTAGCGGGAGGGGCAGAGACCCAGTACTTC	CSARVGQGASVGLAGGAETQYF
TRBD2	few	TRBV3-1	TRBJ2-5	TGTGCCAGCAGCCCGACCGGGACTAGGGGAGAGACCCAGTACTTC	CASSPTGTRGETQYF
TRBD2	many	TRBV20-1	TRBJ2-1	TGCAGTGCAGAAGGACTAGCGGTTGAGCAGTTCTTC	CSAEGLAVEQFF
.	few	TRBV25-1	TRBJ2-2	TGTGCCAGCAGCACCCCTGGGGGCACCGGGGAGCTGTTTTTT	CASSTPGGTGELFF
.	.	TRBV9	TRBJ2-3	TGTGCCAGCAGCGTAGTCGGTCAGGGTGTCACAGATACGCAGTATTTT	CASSVVGQGVTDTQYF
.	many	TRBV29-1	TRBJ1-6	TGCAGCGCCCGAAGCTCCTATAATTCACCCCTCCACTTT	CSARSSYNSPLHF
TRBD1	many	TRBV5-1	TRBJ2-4	TGCGCCAGCAGCACGGGACAGGGGGGGGACATTCAGTACTTC	CASSTGQGGDIQYF
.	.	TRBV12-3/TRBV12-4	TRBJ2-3	TGTGCCAGCAGCCCTCGGGGGCAGGCGGGGTCAGATACGCAGTATTTT	CASSPRGQAGSDTQYF
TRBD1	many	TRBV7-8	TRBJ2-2	TGTGCCAGCAGCTTCCCTCGGGACAGGGAAAACACCGGGGAGCTGTTTTTT	CASSFPRDRENTGELFF
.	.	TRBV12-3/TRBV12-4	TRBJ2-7	TGTGCCAGCACCCGTTCGACCGCCTACGAGCAGTACTTC	CASTRSTAYEQYF
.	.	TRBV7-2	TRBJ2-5	TGTGCCAGCAGGAACGAAGAGACCCAGTACTTC	CASRNEETQYF
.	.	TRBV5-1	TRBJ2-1	TGCGCCAGCAGCTTGGAGGACACAAATGAGCAGTTCTTC	CASSLEDTNEQFF
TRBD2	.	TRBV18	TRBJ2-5	TGTGCCAGCTCACGTGGACTAGATCCGGAGACCCAGTACTTC	CASSRGLDPETQYF
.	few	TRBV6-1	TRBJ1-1	TGTGCCAGCAGGGCACAGGGTTGGAGCACTGAAGCTTTCTTT	CASRAQGWSTEAFF
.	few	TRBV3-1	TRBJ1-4	TGTGCCAGCAGCCATTTATGGAAAGAAAAACTGTTTTTT	CASSHLWKEKLFF
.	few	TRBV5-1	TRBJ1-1	TGCGCCAGCACCCTATCAGGGAGTCATGGGAACACTGAAGCTTTCTTT	CASTLSGSHGNTEAFF
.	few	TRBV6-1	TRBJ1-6	TGTGCCAGCAGTGCAGAACACGGAAGTCCCCTCCACTTT	CASSAEHGSPLHF
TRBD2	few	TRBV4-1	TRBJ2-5	TGCGCCAGCAGCCAGGAAAGGTATCCTGGACTAGCGGGATGGGAGACCCAGTACTTC	CASSQERYPGLAGWETQYF
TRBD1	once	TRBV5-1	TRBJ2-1	TGCGCCAGCAGCTTGCGCGGTCTTGGGACAGGGGGAAATGAGCAGTTCTTC	CASSLRGLGTGGNEQFF
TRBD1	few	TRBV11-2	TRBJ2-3	TGTGCCAGCAGCTTATGGGACAGAGGGACCTTTAGCACAGATACGCAGTATTTT	CASSLWDRGTFSTDTQYF